The entry below describes one TCR beta chain. Its target is not known. The CDR3 sequence is 16 residues long. Per the germline V gene, CDR1 is SGHVS and CDR2 is FNYEAQ. J was trimmed by 3 bases and V by 3 bases; bases with no gene match: 7. The sample belongs to a study of T-cell reconstitution after alpha-beta-depleted transplantation in children. Study-wide results and caveats: T-cell numbers and diversity, one year after transplant, stemmed largely from T cells that were newly produced.

A TCRbeta library incorporating unique molecular identifiers was prepared. TCRdb used MiXCR to reprocess the PCR reads, holding one entry per CDR3 protein. The sample consists of around 960,000 distinct CDR3 sequences, less than 30% of them appearing once. This chain connects TRBV7-6 to TRBJ2-7, with 11 bases aligning to TRBD2. This specimen was PBMCs, mostly from graft donor cells, taken 360 days after TCRalphabeta/CD19-depleted stem cell transplant. This TCR was sampled from a boy under two years old who had a stem cell transplant for SCID, so the T cells may come from the graft donor. Here the CDR3 reads CASSLASGGISYEQYF. The CDR3 nucleotides are TGTGCCAGCAGCTTGGCTAGCGGGGGGATAAGCTACGAGCAGTACTTC.